The T cell receptor beta chain described here comes from a study of cytomegalovirus exposure and HLA in healthy donors. Researchers ran the PCR with 60 Vbeta and 13 Jbeta primers. Measured with immunoSEQ multiplex PCR; TCRdb has only the in-frame clones, and not every one. The sample has about 140,000 clones, roughly four fifths seen once. Germline CDR1 reads SGHAT; CDR2 reads FQNNGV. The CDR3 length is 14 residues. Trimming cost V 2 bases and J 5 bases; bases outside gene matches: 5. The source is a man between 18 and 29 years old in good health and CMV-seropositive. V gene TRBV11-2 combines with J gene TRBJ1-1; the match to TRBD1 covers 7 bases. Material for sequencing was PBMCs. CDR3 protein: CASSLKTGDTEAFF. The CDR3 bases are TGTGCCAGCAGCTTAAAAACAGGGGATACTGAAGCTTTCTTT.